This T cell receptor (beta chain) was identified during a study of blood T cell repertoires in COVID-19. Study summary: COVID-19 samples from acute and convalescent phases originated in the United States, Italy and Spain. PBMCs, B-cell-depleted T cells, or T cells provided the cDNA or gDNA that made up the material.

J gave up 3 bases and V 4 bases, and 9 bases lay outside the gene matches. This CDR3 contains 16 residues. Germline V gives CDR1 LNHDA, CDR2 SQIVND (reference sequence). Original methodology: The assay estimated nucleated cells by amplifying reference gene primers. Assay: immunoSEQ multiplex PCR; the TCRdb copy retains only in-frame clones and omits some. From that table come the V and J calls and clone size; the DNA was used to work out D and trimming. This sample yields 55,000 to 60,000 clones, of which less than 85% are seen a single time; approximately 17% belongs to the top ten. The receptor comes from a man in his sixties or seventies with active COVID-19. The sample was peripheral blood. This chain links TRBV19 with TRBJ2-7, with 10 bases lining up with TRBD2. This chain's CDR3 is CASSTLGLADFYEQYF. DNA for the CDR3: TGTGCCAGTAGTACCTTAGGACTAGCGGATTTCTACGAGCAGTACTTC.